The 27 T cell receptor beta chains listed next were all sequenced from one sample in a study of blood T cell repertoires in COVID-19. TCRdb's table, derived via immunoSEQ multiplex PCR, lists solely in-frame clones and lacks some. The data contain more than 250,000 clones, 80% to 90% of them singletons. The sample comprised peripheral blood. These receptors originate from a man younger than 30 who had recovered from COVID-19.

The rearrangement uses TRBV12-3 or TRBV12-4 and TRBJ2-7; no clear D gene. The CDR3 is 11 residues long. V lost 4 bases to trimming and J lost 3 bases, with 4 bases between them. The CDR3 DNA sequence: TGTGCCAGCAGTTCCAGCTACGAGCAGTACTTC. Its protein is CASSSSYEQYF.

The chain combines TRBV18 with TRBJ2-1, with 8 bases matching TRBD1. Unmatched junction bases numbered 17, after V lost 6 bases and J lost 4 bases. In germline, CDR1 is KGHSH, CDR2 LQKENI. The CDR3 runs 18 residues. The CDR3 here is CASSPSPETGDRYNEQFF. The CDR3 DNA sequence: TGTGCCAGCTCTCCTTCCCCCGAGACAGGGGACCGGTACAATGAGCAGTTCTTC.

This sequence joins TRBV6-5 and TRBJ2-5; unclear D gene. CDR3 length: 13 amino acids. Trimming pared 6 bases from V and 2 bases from J, leaving 10 bases between. Germline V gene lookup returns CDR1 MNHEY and CDR2 SVGAGI. The CDR3 protein is CASSTANQETQYF. CDR3 bases: TGTGCCAGCAGCACAGCAAATCAAGAGACCCAGTACTTC.

This clone was observed a single time. V and J are TRBV3-1 (or the pseudogene TRBV3-2) and TRBJ1-2; D uncertain. Germline V CDR1 and CDR2: LGHDT, YNNKEL (reference sequence). The CDR3 spans 12 residues. V lost 1 base to trimming and J lost 4 bases, with 4 bases between them. In DNA form, the CDR3 reads TGTGCCAGCAGCCAAGGCGCCTATGGCTACACCTTC. As protein: CASSQGAYGYTF.

The rearrangement uses TRBV4-2 and TRBJ2-7; tentative D call: TRBD1 (5 bases). Germline values: CDR1 LGHNA, CDR2 YNFKEQ. The V gene lost 5 bases and the J gene lost 3 bases, with 11 bases spanning the gap. The CDR3 is made up of 13 amino acids. CDR3 bases: TGTGCCAGCAGCGACAGAGGCATCTACGAGCAGTACTTC. It encodes CASSDRGIYEQYF.

In this sample, this clone turned up a few times. The chain recombines TRBV3-1 (or the pseudogene TRBV3-2) with TRBJ2-7; perhaps TRBD1 as D (5 bases). V was pared by 5 bases and J by 5 bases, with 7 bases between. The CDR3 has 11 amino acids. Germline V lookup: CDR1 LGHDT, CDR2 YNNKEL (reference sequence). The CDR3: CASSVRDEQYF. The CDR3, as DNA: TGTGCCAGCAGCGTCAGGGACGAGCAGTACTTC.

This sequence joins TRBV2 and TRBJ2-1, with TRBD2 matching over 10 bases. V lost 6 bases to trimming and J lost 7 bases; unmatched junction nucleotides: 9. Germline V CDR1 and CDR2: SNHLY, FYNNEI. The CDR3 sequence is 15 residues long. The CDR3 protein is CASRESGGAFNEQFF. The CDR3 DNA reads as TGTGCCAGCAGGGAGAGCGGGGGGGCATTTAATGAGCAGTTCTTC.

This clone was counted once. CDR3 residues: CASRLDGYTF. The DNA of the CDR3 is TGTGCCAGCAGATTAGATGGCTACACCTTC. The V call is TRBV2, the J call TRBJ1-2; no clear D. Germline CDR1 SNHLY, CDR2 FYNNEI. V was shortened by 6 bases and J by 6 bases, with 5 bases between the two germline ends. The CDR3 totals 10 residues.

The chain couples TRBV12-3 or TRBV12-4 to TRBJ1-1, with D uncertain. The CDR3 covers 12 residues. V was shortened by 3 bases and J by 7 bases, with 9 bases between the two germline ends. In DNA, the CDR3 is TGTGCCAGCAGTTTTCCGGAGGGTGAAGCTTTCTTT. Protein sequence: CASSFPEGEAFF.

The chain is built from TRBV9 and TRBJ2-5; D is perhaps TRBD1 (5 bases). The CDR3 runs 15 residues. The germline V gene has CDR1 SGDLS and CDR2 YYNGEE. The germline V and J ends were trimmed by 1 base and 5 bases, with 15 bases remaining between them. The CDR3 region is CASSVSGYASETQYF. In DNA form, the CDR3 reads TGTGCCAGCAGCGTATCAGGGTACGCGTCGGAGACCCAGTACTTC.

This clone showed up many times. The chain joins TRBV9 to TRBJ2-7; a weak D match, TRBD1 (5 bases). Between the trimmed V and J ends, which lost 0 bases and 0 bases, there was a span of 10 bases. The CDR3 consists of 15 residues. Germline loops: CDR1 SGDLS, CDR2 YYNGEE. The DNA of the CDR3 is TGTGCCAGCAGCGTAGGGCAGGGTTTCTCCTACGAGCAGTACTTC. This translates into CASSVGQGFSYEQYF.

As concerns this clone: Within the sample, other DNA sequences also encode this same CDR3. The V and J genes are TRBV7-9 and TRBJ1-5; weak D call: TRBD1 (5 bases). This CDR3 contains 14 residues. The germline V and J ends were trimmed by 3 bases and 1 base, with 7 bases remaining between them. Germline V gives CDR1 SEHNR, CDR2 FQNEAQ (reference sequence). The DNA of the CDR3 is TGTGCCAGCAGCTTGGGGCAAAGCAATCAGCCCCAGCATTTT. Translation gives CASSLGQSNQPQHF.

The J gene is TRBJ2-1, the V gene TRBV12-3 or TRBV12-4, with 7 nucleotides matching TRBD2. V was clipped by 6 bases and J by 6 bases; unmatched bases: 5. The CDR3 is 13 amino acids. The CDR3: CASSGTTLNEQFF. The CDR3, as DNA: TGTGCCAGCAGCGGGACTACCCTCAATGAGCAGTTCTTC.

The rearrangement links TRBV6-5 to TRBJ2-2, with D possibly matching TRBD1 (6 bases). This CDR3 is 15 amino acids long. The V gene lost 0 bases and the J gene lost 7 bases, with 12 bases spanning the gap. Germline CDR1 is MNHEY and CDR2 is SVGAGI. CDR3 residues: CASSYSPWGLGELFF. CDR3 nucleotide sequence: TGTGCCAGCAGTTACTCGCCCTGGGGGCTCGGGGAGCTGTTTTTT.

The gene calls are TRBV6-5 and TRBJ2-7; tentatively, D is TRBD1 (5 bases). Germline V gene data show CDR1 as MNHEY and CDR2 as SVGAGI. Trimming pared 7 bases from V and 3 bases from J, leaving 16 bases between. CDR3 size: 14 residues. The DNA of the CDR3 is TGTGCCAGCAACATACGGCAGGGTAACTACGAGCAGTACTTC. Translating gives CASNIRQGNYEQYF.

The chain carries TRBV19 and TRBJ1-1; D remains ambiguous. CDR3 length equals 16 residues. Deletions cut 3 bases from V and 7 bases from J, with 21 bases between. Germline CDR1 LNHDA, CDR2 SQIVND (reference sequence). The chain's CDR3 is CASSIGPGRGLFEAFF. The CDR3 nucleotides read TGTGCCAGTAGTATTGGTCCCGGGAGAGGGCTCTTTGAAGCTTTCTTT.

This sequence joins TRBV4-2 and TRBJ1-1, with D uncertain. The CDR3 is made up of 14 amino acids. Trimming removed 5 bases at V and 0 bases at J, with 10 bases between. Germline V CDR1 and CDR2: LGHNA, YNFKEQ. This chain's CDR3 is CASSDTNMNTEAFF. CDR3 bases: TGTGCCAGCAGCGACACCAATATGAACACTGAAGCTTTCTTT.

V usage is TRBV11-3 and J usage is TRBJ2-2; D is perhaps TRBD1 (5 bases). Trimming pared 0 bases from V and 5 bases from J, leaving 13 bases between. Germline V gene lookup returns CDR1 SGHNT and CDR2 YENEEA. The CDR3 is made up of 16 amino acids. CDR3 sequence: CASSLDLGHTTGELFF. CDR3 in DNA: TGTGCCAGCAGCTTAGATCTAGGACACACAACCGGGGAGCTGTTTTTT.

The V and J genes are TRBV7-9 and TRBJ2-7; 11 bases line up with TRBD2. Losses at the gene ends were 5 bases for V and 7 bases for J; bases not matched to a gene: 19. Germline values: CDR1 SEHNR, CDR2 FQNEAQ (reference sequence). This CDR3 has 18 residues. CDR3 in amino acids: CASSGEQIPGLAVWEQYF. As DNA, the CDR3 is TGTGCCAGCAGCGGCGAACAGATTCCGGGACTAGCGGTGTGGGAGCAGTACTTC.

This chain connects TRBV11-3 to TRBJ1-1; 8 bases align to TRBD1. The V and J ends lost 1 base and 5 bases, in that order; junction bases with no gene match: 3. This CDR3 region has 14 residues. Germline loops: CDR1 SGHNT, CDR2 YENEEA. CDR3 DNA: TGTGCCAGCAGCTTAGGACAGGGGAGGACTGAAGCTTTCTTT. It translates to CASSLGQGRTEAFF.

The chain links TRBV5-1 to TRBJ2-1; TRBD2 matches at 7 bases. The germline gives CDR1 SGHRS, CDR2 YFSETQ. V gave up 4 bases and J gave up 1 base; unmatched junction bases: 8. The CDR3 is 16 amino acids. This CDR3 reads CASSLGSGRSYNEQFF. In DNA, the CDR3 is TGCGCCAGCAGCCTCGGGTCCGGGAGGTCCTACAATGAGCAGTTCTTC.

The chain uses TRBV6-1 and TRBJ2-3; TRBD2 agrees at 9 bases. Trimming removed 0 bases from V and 6 bases from J; junction bases left unmatched: 13. In germline, CDR1 is MNHNS, CDR2 SASEGT. The CDR3 is made up of 18 amino acids. The CDR3 DNA is TGTGCCAGCAGTGAAGCGCTCTTAGCGGGAGCCGCGGGGGATACGCAGTATTTT. Amino acid sequence: CASSEALLAGAAGDTQYF.

This clone has only one observation. The rearrangement uses TRBV5-1 and TRBJ2-1, with D perhaps TRBD2 (7 bases). V was pared by 6 bases and J by 2 bases, with 18 bases between. The CDR3 covers 16 residues. Germline V gene data show CDR1 as SGHRS and CDR2 as YFSETQ. The CDR3 coding sequence is TGCGCCAGCATCGGACTAGGGGGAGAGCCCTACAATGAGCAGTTCTTC. Translated: CASIGLGGEPYNEQFF.

V usage is TRBV5-4 and J usage is TRBJ2-1; 8 bases agree with TRBD2. The CDR3 sequence is 16 residues long. V dropped 1 base and J dropped 2; count of bases not matched to a gene: 5. Germline V gene sequence: CDR1 SGHNT, CDR2 YYREEE (reference sequence). This CDR3 reads CASSLKSGGTYNEQFF. The CDR3 DNA reads as TGTGCCAGCAGCTTGAAATCGGGAGGGACCTACAATGAGCAGTTCTTC.

V is TRBV6-2 or TRBV6-3 and J is TRBJ2-7, with TRBD2 matching over 8 bases. The V gene end was trimmed by 0 bases and the J gene end by 0 bases; junction bases not matched to a gene: 13. This CDR3 region has 19 residues. Germline CDR1 is MNHEY and CDR2 is SVGEGT. The CDR3 loop reads CASSYSKEAGDFSSYEQYF. The CDR3 DNA sequence: TGTGCCAGCAGTTACTCGAAGGAAGCGGGGGACTTTAGCTCCTACGAGCAGTACTTC.

The CDR3 bases are TGCGCCAGCAGTGAGTCCGGAACAGCAGGCTATGGCTACACCTTC. Translation gives CASSESGTAGYGYTF. The V call is TRBV10-2, the J call TRBJ1-2, with D unclear. Germline V gives CDR1 WSHSY, CDR2 SAAADI. CDR3 length: 15 residues. V was clipped by 0 bases and J by 4 bases, with 12 bases between them.

The genes are TRBV5-1 and TRBJ2-1; 10 positions agree with TRBD2. The CDR3 has 17 residues. The J segment lost 0 bases and the V segment lost 3 bases, leaving 6 bases of the junction unmatched. Per the germline V gene, CDR1 is SGHRS and CDR2 is YFSETQ. This chain's CDR3 is CASSSRTSGNSYNEQFF. The CDR3 bases are TGCGCCAGCAGCTCCCGGACTAGCGGCAACTCCTACAATGAGCAGTTCTTC. The whole variable domain, remainder taken from reference TRBV5-1 and TRBJ2-1, is KAGVTQTPRYLIKTRGQQVTLSCSPISGHRSVSWYQQTPGQGLQFLFEYFSETQRNKGNFPGRFSGRQFSNSRSEMNVSTLELGDSALYLCASSSRTSGNSYNEQFFGPGTRLTVL.